This is a list of T cell receptor beta chains from one sample in a study of glioma-infiltrating T cells after dendritic cell vaccination. Method: immunoSEQ multiplex PCR; TCRdb's copy keeps in-frame clones and lacks some. The sample holds about 92,000 clones, under 90% seen once. Sequencing was performed on blood, taken before dendritic cell vaccination. These receptors all come from a human donor with glioblastoma. Both conserved end residues are part of each CDR3. The D gene is left open where the match is weak. The listing skips clone size in some rows; elsewhere it reads once, few, many or a size class.

size: once; D: .; V: TRBV5-6; J: TRBJ1-3; DNA: TGTGCCAGCAGCTTGGGGACAGCGGGAAACACCATATATTTT; CDR3: CASSLGTAGNTIYF
size: .; D: .; V: TRBV6-6; J: TRBJ1-1; DNA: TGTGCCAGCAGTTACTCGGCTCAGGGTGGAACTGAAGCTTTCTTT; CDR3: CASSYSAQGGTEAFF
size: .; D: .; V: TRBV2; J: TRBJ2-3; DNA: TGTGCCAGCACAGGTAGCACAGATACGCAGTATTTT; CDR3: CASTGSTDTQYF
size: .; D: TRBD1; V: TRBV5-1; J: TRBJ2-7; DNA: TGCGCCAGCAGCTTTGGGACAGGGAACTACGAGCAGTACTTC; CDR3: CASSFGTGNYEQYF
size: .; D: TRBD1; V: TRBV28; J: TRBJ1-1; DNA: TGTGCCAGCAGCCCCACCCTGGGACAGCCCAACACTGAAGCTTTCTTT; CDR3: CASSPTLGQPNTEAFF
size: .; D: .; V: TRBV19; J: TRBJ2-3; DNA: TGTGCCAGTAGTTTCGGGGATACGCAGTATTTT; CDR3: CASSFGDTQYF
size: .; D: .; V: TRBV5-6; J: TRBJ2-7; DNA: TGTGCCAGCAGCTTATCGTCCAGGGCCTACGAGCAGTACTTC; CDR3: CASSLSSRAYEQYF
size: once; D: .; V: TRBV13; J: TRBJ1-2; DNA: TGTGCCAGCAGCCAGGGCGGGGGGAACTATGGCTACACCTTC; CDR3: CASSQGGGNYGYTF
size: .; D: .; V: TRBV10-3; J: TRBJ2-7; DNA: TGTGCCATCAGTGAGGCTAGGTTCAACTACGAGCAGTACTTC; CDR3: CAISEARFNYEQYF
size: .; D: .; V: TRBV9; J: TRBJ1-1; DNA: TGTGCCAGCAGCGTGGCAATAGTGGGACAGAACACTGAAGCTTTCTTT; CDR3: CASSVAIVGQNTEAFF
size: .; D: TRBD1; V: TRBV25-1; J: TRBJ1-2; DNA: TGTGCCAGCAGTGATCAGGGGGAGAACTATGGCTACACCTTC; CDR3: CASSDQGENYGYTF
size: .; D: .; V: TRBV19; J: TRBJ1-2; DNA: TGTGCCAGTAGTAGTAGGGTTACAGGATATTATGGCTACACCTTC; CDR3: CASSSRVTGYYGYTF
size: .; D: .; V: TRBV5-1; J: TRBJ2-7; DNA: TGCGCCAGCAGCTTGGGGGGCGGAACCTACGAGCAGTACTTC; CDR3: CASSLGGGTYEQYF
size: .; D: .; V: TRBV5-1; J: TRBJ1-2; DNA: TGCGCCAGCGCGGATTCCAGCCCCGGGATAGATGGCTACACCTTC; CDR3: CASADSSPGIDGYTF
size: .; D: TRBD1; V: TRBV9; J: TRBJ1-4; DNA: TGTGCCAGCAGCGGGGACAGTGCAACTAATGAAAAACTGTTTTTT; CDR3: CASSGDSATNEKLFF
size: .; D: TRBD1; V: TRBV6-5; J: TRBJ2-7; DNA: TGTGCCAGCAGTACCGGGACAGGGCTGGCCTACGAGCAGTACTTC; CDR3: CASSTGTGLAYEQYF
size: .; D: TRBD1; V: TRBV7-3; J: TRBJ1-6; DNA: TGTGCCAGCAGCCCGGGACAGGGGATTAATTCACCCCTCCACTTT; CDR3: CASSPGQGINSPLHF
size: .; D: .; V: TRBV2; J: TRBJ2-1; DNA: TGTGCCAGCAGTGAACCCCGCACGGGGGACCCCAATGAGCAGTTCTTC; CDR3: CASSEPRTGDPNEQFF
size: .; D: TRBD1; V: TRBV7-3; J: TRBJ2-7; DNA: TGTGCCAGCAGCCCTGGGACAGGGAGTTACGAGCAGTACTTC; CDR3: CASSPGTGSYEQYF
size: .; D: TRBD1; V: TRBV7-6; J: TRBJ2-3; DNA: TGTGCCAGCAGCCCAGGGGGCGGGCCCACAGATACGCAGTATTTT; CDR3: CASSPGGGPTDTQYF
size: .; D: TRBD2; V: TRBV18; J: TRBJ2-1; DNA: TGTGCCAGCTCACCACCGTTAGGACTAGCGGGATATGAGCAGTTCTTC; CDR3: CASSPPLGLAGYEQFF
size: .; D: .; V: TRBV7-3; J: TRBJ2-5; DNA: TGTGCCAGCAGCTCGGTGGGGGGTCCAGAGACCCAGTACTTC; CDR3: CASSSVGGPETQYF
size: .; D: .; V: TRBV5-1; J: TRBJ1-5; DNA: TGCGCCAGCAGCTTGGACGGGGACACATATCAGCCCCAGCATTTT; CDR3: CASSLDGDTYQPQHF
size: .; D: TRBD1; V: TRBV6-5; J: TRBJ1-1; DNA: TGTGCCAGCAGTTACTTGGCAGGGGGAGTGGACACTGAAGCTTTCTTT; CDR3: CASSYLAGGVDTEAFF
size: .; D: .; V: TRBV6-5; J: TRBJ2-7; DNA: TGTGCCAGCAGTTACTCGAGGGGGGGGCTCTACGAGCAGTACTTC; CDR3: CASSYSRGGLYEQYF
size: .; D: TRBD1; V: TRBV6-5; J: TRBJ2-7; DNA: TGTGCCAGCAGTTACAACAGGGGGAGCTCCTACGAGCAGTACTTC; CDR3: CASSYNRGSSYEQYF
size: .; D: TRBD1; V: TRBV7-9; J: TRBJ2-7; DNA: TGTGCCAGCAGCCCCGCGCAAGGGGGCCTCTACGAGCAGTACTTC; CDR3: CASSPAQGGLYEQYF
size: .; D: TRBD2; V: TRBV19; J: TRBJ2-7; DNA: TGTGCCAGTAGTATCGGGGCTAGCGGAGAGAAGCAGTACTTC; CDR3: CASSIGASGEKQYF
size: .; D: .; V: TRBV19; J: TRBJ1-1; DNA: TGTGCCAGTAAAACGGGCAGGGGCTACCCTGAAGCTTTCTTT; CDR3: CASKTGRGYPEAFF
size: .; D: TRBD1; V: TRBV25-1; J: TRBJ2-3; DNA: TGTGCCAGCAGTGATCAGGGGGCAGAGGAAGAGGGAGATACGCAGTATTTT; CDR3: CASSDQGAEEEGDTQYF
size: once; D: .; V: TRBV5-4; J: TRBJ1-6; DNA: TGTGCCAGCAGCGACGGAGCGTTCAATTCACCCCTCCACTTT; CDR3: CASSDGAFNSPLHF
size: few; D: TRBD1; V: TRBV7-9; J: TRBJ2-7; DNA: TGTGCCAGCAGCTTCGGACAGGGAAACGAGCAGTACTTC; CDR3: CASSFGQGNEQYF
size: .; D: TRBD2; V: TRBV30; J: TRBJ2-7; DNA: TGTGCCTGGAGCCATAGGACTAGCGGGAGCAAGTGGTACGAGCAGTACTTC; CDR3: CAWSHRTSGSKWYEQYF
size: .; D: .; V: TRBV11-2; J: TRBJ2-1; DNA: TGTGCCAGCAGCTTAGGGATGGGCGGGACTCTTAAGCAGTTCTTC; CDR3: CASSLGMGGTLKQFF
size: .; D: .; V: TRBV19; J: TRBJ2-7; DNA: TGTGCCAGTAGGCGTTCGAGCGCCCAAACCTACGAGCAGTACTTC; CDR3: CASRRSSAQTYEQYF
size: .; D: .; V: TRBV6-4; J: TRBJ2-1; DNA: TGTGCCAGCAGTGTATCCACAGGCACCAATGAGCAGTTCTTC; CDR3: CASSVSTGTNEQFF
size: .; D: .; V: TRBV5-1; J: TRBJ2-1; DNA: TGCGCCAGCCTAGGCTACAATGAGCAGTTCTTC; CDR3: CASLGYNEQFF
size: .; D: .; V: TRBV6-1; J: TRBJ2-1; DNA: TGTGCCAGTTTACAAGGCCTTGGGGAGTACAATGAGCAGTTCTTC; CDR3: CASLQGLGEYNEQFF
size: once; D: .; V: TRBV21-1; J: TRBJ1-5; DNA: TGTGCCAGCAGCGCCCGAGTTGGGACAGGTTGCCCTCGCAATCAGCCCCAGCATTTT; CDR3: CASSARVGTGCPRNQPQHF
size: .; D: TRBD1; V: TRBV19; J: TRBJ1-2; DNA: TGTGCCAGTAGTATCGGACAGGGGGTTAGCTATGGCTACACCTTC; CDR3: CASSIGQGVSYGYTF
size: once; D: TRBD2; V: TRBV9; J: TRBJ2-1; DNA: TGTGCCAGCAGCGTAGTATTAGCGGGGGATCAGTTCTTC; CDR3: CASSVVLAGDQFF
size: .; D: .; V: TRBV19; J: TRBJ1-5; DNA: TGTGCCAGTAGTATATATCCTTTCCAAAGCGACAATCAGCCCCAGCATTTT; CDR3: CASSIYPFQSDNQPQHF
size: .; D: .; V: TRBV29-1; J: TRBJ1-2; DNA: TGCAGCGTTAAAAGTACGACAGTTAACTATGGCTACACCTTC; CDR3: CSVKSTTVNYGYTF
size: .; D: .; V: TRBV27; J: TRBJ2-7; DNA: TGTGCCAGCAGTCTCTCGGGAGTCCTCTACGAGCAGTACTTC; CDR3: CASSLSGVLYEQYF